This TCR beta chain was obtained from a study of CD8 T cells in ankylosing spondylitis. Study-wide results and caveats: Disease-linked clones reportedly concentrated significantly in matched ankylosing spondylitis synovial fluid. Prior literature has documented some motif variants in synovial fluid and blood from reactive arthritis. The study identified a TCR beta motif of under ten highly homologous variants that appeared characteristic of ankylosing spondylitis blood.

For TCR beta, libraries came from quantitative 5'-RACE with molecular barcodes. TCRdb analysed the 5' RACE reads with MiXCR anew, one entry per CDR3 protein. Here the sample spans 200,000 to 250,000 distinct CDR3 sequences, approximately 7.3% being singletons. This clonotype occurred a few times. Its specificity is unknown. The germline CDR1 and CDR2 sequences are MNHNS and SASEGT. The CDR3 is made up of 16 amino acids. The germline V and J ends were trimmed by 8 bases and 3 bases, with 20 bases remaining between them. Sample: blood, either unsorted or a sorted T cell fraction (not recorded which). This receptor was taken from a male donor with ankylosing spondylitis. The rearrangement joins TRBV6-1 to TRBJ1-5, with TRBD1 as a possible D gene (5 bases). The CDR3 sequence is CASSSGGRTINQPQHF. The CDR3 nucleotides read TGTGCCAGCTCCTCTGGGGGACGGACGATCAATCAGCCCCAGCATTTT.